This is a list of T cell receptor beta chains from one sample in a study of metastatic and nonmetastatic thyroid tumors. TCRdb re-clonotyped the PCR reads through MiXCR. The sample has about 40,000 clones, over 9.5% seen once. What was sequenced was blood. The receptors originated from a female donor with papillary thyroid cancer or a benign thyroid nodule (not recorded which). Some clones in this sample may be carry-over from other donors' samples. CDR3s include the opening cysteine and the closing phenylalanine or tryptophan. D genes are given only for firm matches. The size entry is marked missing in some rows and otherwise reads once, few, many or a size class.

D gene: TRBD2
V gene: TRBV4-1
J gene: TRBJ2-7
clone size: many
CDR3 protein: CASSKYSGNDEQYF
CDR3 DNA: TGCGCCAGCAGCAAGTATAGCGGGAACGACGAGCAGTACTTC

D gene: TRBD2
V gene: TRBV11-3
J gene: TRBJ2-2
clone size: .
CDR3 protein: CASSLVGTSPGTLGGTGELFF
CDR3 DNA: TGTGCCAGCAGCTTAGTAGGGACTAGCCCTGGCACCCTTGGGGGCACCGGGGAGCTGTTTTTT

D gene: TRBD1
V gene: TRBV19
J gene: TRBJ2-7
clone size: many
CDR3 protein: CASSADRVPHEQYF
CDR3 DNA: TGTGCCAGTAGTGCGGACAGGGTACCCCACGAGCAGTACTTC

D gene: .
V gene: TRBV9
J gene: TRBJ1-1
clone size: many
CDR3 protein: CASSEALNTEAFF
CDR3 DNA: TGTGCCAGCAGCGAGGCTCTAAACACTGAAGCTTTCTTT

D gene: .
V gene: TRBV24-1
J gene: TRBJ1-5
clone size: few
CDR3 protein: CATSGSRDSNQPQHF
CDR3 DNA: TGTGCCACCAGTGGCTCGAGGGATAGCAATCAGCCCCAGCATTTT

D gene: TRBD2
V gene: TRBV7-8
J gene: TRBJ2-7
clone size: .
CDR3 protein: CASSPGTSGTYEQYF
CDR3 DNA: TGTGCCAGCAGCCCGGGGACTAGCGGAACCTACGAGCAGTACTTC

D gene: .
V gene: TRBV3-1
J gene: TRBJ2-7
clone size: few
CDR3 protein: CASSQDTAATVYEQYF
CDR3 DNA: TGTGCCAGCAGCCAAGATACAGCGGCAACCGTCTACGAGCAGTACTTC

D gene: .
V gene: TRBV7-2
J gene: TRBJ2-1
clone size: many
CDR3 protein: CASSPGGFF
CDR3 DNA: TGTGCCAGCAGCCCTGGAGGGTTCTTC

D gene: TRBD1
V gene: TRBV6-1
J gene: TRBJ2-7
clone size: many
CDR3 protein: CASSAGTGNYEQYF
CDR3 DNA: TGTGCCAGCAGCGCTGGGACAGGGAACTACGAGCAGTACTTC

D gene: .
V gene: TRBV9
J gene: TRBJ1-2
clone size: many
CDR3 protein: CASSARPEGGYTF
CDR3 DNA: TGTGCCAGCAGCGCGCGACCGGAGGGGGGCTACACCTTC